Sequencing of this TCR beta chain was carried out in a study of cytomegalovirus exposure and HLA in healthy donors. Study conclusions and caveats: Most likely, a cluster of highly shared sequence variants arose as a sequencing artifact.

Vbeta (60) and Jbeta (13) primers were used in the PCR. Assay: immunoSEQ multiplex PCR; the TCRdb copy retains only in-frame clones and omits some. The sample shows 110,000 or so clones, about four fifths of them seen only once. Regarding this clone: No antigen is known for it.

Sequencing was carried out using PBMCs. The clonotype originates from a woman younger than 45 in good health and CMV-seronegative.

CDR3 in amino acids: CASSSTGYGISTNEKLFF. CDR3 coding DNA: TGTGCCAGCAGCTCGACAGGGTACGGGATTTCAACTAATGAAAAACTGTTTTTT. The chain links TRBV7-9 to TRBJ1-4; TRBD1 matches at 7 bases. CDR3 size: 18 residues. Trimming cost V 4 bases and J 0 bases; bases outside gene matches: 11. Germline values: CDR1 SEHNR, CDR2 FQNEAQ (reference sequence).